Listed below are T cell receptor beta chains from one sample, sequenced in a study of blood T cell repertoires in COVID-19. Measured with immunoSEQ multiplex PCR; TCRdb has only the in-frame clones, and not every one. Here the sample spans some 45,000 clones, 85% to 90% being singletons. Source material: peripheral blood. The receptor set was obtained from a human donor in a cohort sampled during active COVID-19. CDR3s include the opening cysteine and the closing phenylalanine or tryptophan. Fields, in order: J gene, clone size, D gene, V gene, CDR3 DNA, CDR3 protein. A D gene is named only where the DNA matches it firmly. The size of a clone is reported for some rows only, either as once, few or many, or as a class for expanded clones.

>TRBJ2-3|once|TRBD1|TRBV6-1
TGTGCCAGCAGTGAAGGGACAGGCCCGGATACGCAGTATTTT
CASSEGTGPDTQYF
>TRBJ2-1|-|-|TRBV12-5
TGTGCTAGTGGTCGGGGTGACAGGCAAGGAAATGAGCAGTTCTTC
CASGRGDRQGNEQFF
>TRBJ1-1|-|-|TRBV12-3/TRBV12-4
TGTGCCAGCAGTTTATGGCGGACTGAAGCTTTCTTT
CASSLWRTEAFF
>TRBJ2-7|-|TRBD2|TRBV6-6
TGTGCCAGCGGGATAATGTCGCGGGGGGTCTACGAGCAGTACTTC
CASGIMSRGVYEQYF
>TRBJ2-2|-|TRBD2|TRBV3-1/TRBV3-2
TGTGCCAGCAGCCAAGGACTAGCGGGGGCCTATGGCGGGGAGCTGTTTTTT
CASSQGLAGAYGGELFF
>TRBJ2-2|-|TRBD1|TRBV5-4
TGTGCCAGCAGCTTGGGCGACAGGGTCCGCACCGGGGAGCTGTTTTTT
CASSLGDRVRTGELFF
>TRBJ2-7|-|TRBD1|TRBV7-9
TGTGCCAGCAGCCCAGGGTCAGGGGGCGGCTACGAGCAGTACTTC
CASSPGSGGGYEQYF
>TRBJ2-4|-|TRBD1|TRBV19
TGTGCCAGTAGCCCAGGTGGGGCCACAGGGGGCAACATTCAGTACTTC
CASSPGGATGGNIQYF
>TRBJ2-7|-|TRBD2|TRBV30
TGTGCCTGCGGGGGGGCCTTTGTCTACGAGCAGTACTTC
CACGGAFVYEQYF
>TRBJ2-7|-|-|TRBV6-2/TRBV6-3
TGTGCCAGCAGTTACAGAGCGGTCGATATCCGGGACAACGAGCAGTACTTC
CASSYRAVDIRDNEQYF
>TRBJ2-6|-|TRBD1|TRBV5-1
TGCGCCAGCAGCTATAAGCAGGGGGATGACCACTCTGGGGCCAACGTCCTGACTTTC
CASSYKQGDDHSGANVLTF
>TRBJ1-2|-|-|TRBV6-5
TGTGCCAGCAGTTCCCGTTCCTATGGCTACACCTTC
CASSSRSYGYTF
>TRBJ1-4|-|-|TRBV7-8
TGTGCCAGCAGCCCCCGGGACACCAGGAATGAAAAACTGTTTTTT
CASSPRDTRNEKLFF
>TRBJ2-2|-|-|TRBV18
TGTGCCAGCTCACCGCAACACGGCAGGGGCACCGGGGAGCTGTTTTTT
CASSPQHGRGTGELFF
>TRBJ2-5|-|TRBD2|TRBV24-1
TGTGCCACCAGTGACCGGGGAGGGTCAGAGACCCAGTACTTC
CATSDRGGSETQYF
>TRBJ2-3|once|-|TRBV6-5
TGTGCCAGCAGCCGACAGTTTCCCCGGGCAGATACGCAGTATTTT
CASSRQFPRADTQYF
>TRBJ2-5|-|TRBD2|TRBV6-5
TGTGCCAGCAGTTACTCCGGCGGGGGTGAGACCCAGTACTTC
CASSYSGGGETQYF
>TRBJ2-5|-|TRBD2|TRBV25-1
TGTGCCAGCAGTGAATACCTGGGACTAGCGGGGCAAGAGACCCAGTACTTC
CASSEYLGLAGQETQYF
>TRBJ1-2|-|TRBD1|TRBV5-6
TGTGCCAGCAGCCCGGGACAGGCTAACTATGGCTACACCTTC
CASSPGQANYGYTF
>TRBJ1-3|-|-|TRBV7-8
TGTGCCAGCAGCCCCCTGGGGGCCTTCTCTGGAAACACCATATATTTT
CASSPLGAFSGNTIYF
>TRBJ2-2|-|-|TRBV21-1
TGTGCCAGCAGCAAGCGGGGGGGCGACGACACCGGGGAGCTGTTTTTT
CASSKRGGDDTGELFF
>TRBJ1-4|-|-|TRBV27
TGTGCCAGCAGTGGTAAGGGGGGGAATGAAAAACTGTTTTTT
CASSGKGGNEKLFF
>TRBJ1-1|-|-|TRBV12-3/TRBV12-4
TGTGCCAGCAGGTGGGCCGGGGACACTGAAGCTTTCTTT
CASRWAGDTEAFF
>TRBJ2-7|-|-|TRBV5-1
TGCGCCAGCAGCCTTGGGACATCAGGGTACGAGCAGTACTTC
CASSLGTSGYEQYF
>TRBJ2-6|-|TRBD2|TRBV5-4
TGTGCCAGCAGCCCTAGCGGGGGGGCCAACGTCCTGACTTTC
CASSPSGGANVLTF
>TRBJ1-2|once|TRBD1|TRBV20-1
TGCAGGGCCGACAGGGAAAAAGGCTACACCTTC
CRADREKGYTF
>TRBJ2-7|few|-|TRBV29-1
TGCAGCGTTGAGAGGCTAGAGCACGGGCAGTACTTC
CSVERLEHGQYF
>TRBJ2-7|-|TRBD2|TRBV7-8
TGTGCCAGCAGCCCAAAGGGACTAGCGAGTTACTACGAGCAGTACTTC
CASSPKGLASYYEQYF
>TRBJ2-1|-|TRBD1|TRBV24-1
TGTGCCACCAGTGACCACAAACAGGGGGCGAACAATGAGCAGTTCTTC
CATSDHKQGANNEQFF
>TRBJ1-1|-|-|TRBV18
TGTGCCAGCTCCCTCGTGGACAGCCCGAACACTGAAGCTTTCTTT
CASSLVDSPNTEAFF
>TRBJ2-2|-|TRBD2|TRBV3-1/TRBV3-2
TGTGCCAGCAGCCCGTTAGCGGGGGGGCGTACCGGGGAGCTGTTTTTT
CASSPLAGGRTGELFF
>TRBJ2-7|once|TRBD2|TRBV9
TGTGCCAGCAGCACTAGCGGGGGTACCTACGAGCAGTACTTC
CASSTSGGTYEQYF
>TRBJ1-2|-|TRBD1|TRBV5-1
TGCGCCAGCAGCTTGGCGACAGGGGCTAACTATGGCTACACCTTC
CASSLATGANYGYTF
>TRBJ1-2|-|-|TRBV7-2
TGTGCCAGCAGCTTAGGCAGGGCCAACTATGGCTACACCTTC
CASSLGRANYGYTF
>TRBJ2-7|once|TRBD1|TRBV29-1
TGCAGCGTTTCGAGGACAGGGGTCTCCTACGAGCAGTACTTC
CSVSRTGVSYEQYF
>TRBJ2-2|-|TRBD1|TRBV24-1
TGTGCCACCAGTGATCCGGGACAGGGTAACACCGGGGAGCTGTTTTTT
CATSDPGQGNTGELFF
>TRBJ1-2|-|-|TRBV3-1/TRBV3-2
TGTGCCAGCAGCCCACCGTCGGACAGCCTCTATGGCTACACCTTC
CASSPPSDSLYGYTF
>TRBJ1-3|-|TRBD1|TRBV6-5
TGTGCCAGCAGCCCAGGGGGCCGCTCTGGAAACACCATATATTTT
CASSPGGRSGNTIYF
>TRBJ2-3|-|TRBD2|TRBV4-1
TGCGCCAGCAGCCAAGGGACCTCTAGCGGGGGGGCCCTAAGCACAGATACGCAGTATTTT
CASSQGTSSGGALSTDTQYF
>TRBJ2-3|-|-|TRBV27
TGTGCCAGCAGTTTAAGAGGGAGAGGGACAGATACGCAGTATTTT
CASSLRGRGTDTQYF
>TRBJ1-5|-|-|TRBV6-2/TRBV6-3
TGTGCCAGCAGCTCAAACAGGGTTGGACAGCCCCAGCATTTT
CASSSNRVGQPQHF
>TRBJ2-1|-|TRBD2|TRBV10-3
TGTGCCATCAGTGAAGCAGCGGGGGGGCAAAATGAGCAGTTCTTC
CAISEAAGGQNEQFF
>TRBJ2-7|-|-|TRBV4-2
TGTGCCAGCAGCCAAGGTTTGCAGGGCGGCTACGAGCAGTACTTC
CASSQGLQGGYEQYF
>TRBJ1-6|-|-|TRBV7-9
TGTGCCAGCAGCTTAAGTAGCGGGATTTCACCCCTCCACTTT
CASSLSSGISPLHF
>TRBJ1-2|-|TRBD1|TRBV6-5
TGTGCCAGCAGTCGGGAACAGGGGGCCTTCTACACCTTC
CASSREQGAFYTF
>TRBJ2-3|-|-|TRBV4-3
TGCGCCAGCAGCCAAGATTGGGGGGGGGCGAGAGATACGCAGTATTTT
CASSQDWGGARDTQYF